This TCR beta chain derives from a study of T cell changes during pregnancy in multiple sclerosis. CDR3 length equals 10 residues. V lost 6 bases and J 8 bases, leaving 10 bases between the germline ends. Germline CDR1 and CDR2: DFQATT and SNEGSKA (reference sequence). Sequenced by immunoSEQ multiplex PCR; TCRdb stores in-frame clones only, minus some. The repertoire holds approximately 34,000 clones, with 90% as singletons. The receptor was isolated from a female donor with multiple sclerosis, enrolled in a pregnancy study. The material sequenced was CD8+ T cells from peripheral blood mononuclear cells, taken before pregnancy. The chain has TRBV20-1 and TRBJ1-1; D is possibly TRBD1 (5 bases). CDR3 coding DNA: TGCAGTGCGCAGAGACAGGAAGCTTTCTTT. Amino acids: CSAQRQEAFF.